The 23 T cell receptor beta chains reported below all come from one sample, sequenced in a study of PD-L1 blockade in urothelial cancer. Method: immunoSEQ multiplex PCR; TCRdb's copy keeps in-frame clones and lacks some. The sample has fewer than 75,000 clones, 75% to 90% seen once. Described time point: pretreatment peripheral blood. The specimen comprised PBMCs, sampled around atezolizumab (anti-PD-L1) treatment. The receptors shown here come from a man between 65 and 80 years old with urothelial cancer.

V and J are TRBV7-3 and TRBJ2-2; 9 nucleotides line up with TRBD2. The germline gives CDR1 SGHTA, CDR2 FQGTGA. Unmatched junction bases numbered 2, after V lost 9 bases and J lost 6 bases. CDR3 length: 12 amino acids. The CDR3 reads CASKRGAGELFF. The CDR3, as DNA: TGTGCCAGTAAGCGGGGGGCCGGGGAGCTGTTTTTT.

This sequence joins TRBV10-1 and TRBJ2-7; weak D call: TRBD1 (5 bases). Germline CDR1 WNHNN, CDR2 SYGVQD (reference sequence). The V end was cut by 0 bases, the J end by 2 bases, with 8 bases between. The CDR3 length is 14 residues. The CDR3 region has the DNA TGCGCCAGCAGTGAGTCGGGGCTACCCTACGAGCAGTACTTC. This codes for CASSESGLPYEQYF.

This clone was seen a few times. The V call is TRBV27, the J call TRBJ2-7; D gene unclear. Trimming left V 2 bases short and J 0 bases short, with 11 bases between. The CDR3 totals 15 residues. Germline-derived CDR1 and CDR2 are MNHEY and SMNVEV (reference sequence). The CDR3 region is CASSLTYLSSYEQYF. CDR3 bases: TGTGCCAGCAGTTTAACGTACCTCAGCTCCTACGAGCAGTACTTC.

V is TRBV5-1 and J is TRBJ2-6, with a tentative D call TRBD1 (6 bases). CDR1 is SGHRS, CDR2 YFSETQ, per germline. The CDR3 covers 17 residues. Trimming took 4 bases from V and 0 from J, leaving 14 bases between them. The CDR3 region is CASSRRAGDSGANVLTF. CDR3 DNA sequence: TGCGCCAGCAGCCGACGCGCAGGGGACTCTGGGGCCAACGTCCTGACTTTC.

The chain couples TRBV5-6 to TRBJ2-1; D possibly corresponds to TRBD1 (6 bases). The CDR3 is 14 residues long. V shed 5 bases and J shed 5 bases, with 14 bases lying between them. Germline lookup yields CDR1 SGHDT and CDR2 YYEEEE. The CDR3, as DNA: TGTGCCAGCAGACCCGGACAGACCCACAATGAGCAGTTCTTC. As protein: CASRPGQTHNEQFF.

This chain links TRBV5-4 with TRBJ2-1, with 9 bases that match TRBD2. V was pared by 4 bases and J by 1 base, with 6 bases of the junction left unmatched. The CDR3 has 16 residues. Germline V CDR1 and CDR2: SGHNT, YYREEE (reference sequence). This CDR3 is CASSPLAGASYNEQFF. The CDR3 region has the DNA TGTGCCAGCAGCCCATTAGCGGGAGCGTCCTACAATGAGCAGTTCTTC.

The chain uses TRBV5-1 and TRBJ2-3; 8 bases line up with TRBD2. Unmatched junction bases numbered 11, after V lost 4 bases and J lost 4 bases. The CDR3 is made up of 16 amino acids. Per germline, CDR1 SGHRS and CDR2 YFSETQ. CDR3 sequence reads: CASSQYSGIGADTQYF. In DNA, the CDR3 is TGCGCCAGCAGCCAATATAGCGGGATAGGGGCAGATACGCAGTATTTT.

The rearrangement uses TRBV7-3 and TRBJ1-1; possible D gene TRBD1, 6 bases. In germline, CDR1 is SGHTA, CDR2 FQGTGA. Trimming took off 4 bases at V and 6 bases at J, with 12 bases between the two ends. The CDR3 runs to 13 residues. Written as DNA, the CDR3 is TGTGCCAGCAGCTCTCAGGGGACCTCTGAAGCTTTCTTT. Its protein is CASSSQGTSEAFF. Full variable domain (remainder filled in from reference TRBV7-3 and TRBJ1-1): GAGVSQTPSNKVTEKGKYVELRCDPISGHTALYWYRQSLGQGPEFLIYFQGTGAADDSGLPNDRFFAVRPEGSVSTLKIQRTERGDSAVYLCASSSQGTSEAFFGQGTRLTVV.

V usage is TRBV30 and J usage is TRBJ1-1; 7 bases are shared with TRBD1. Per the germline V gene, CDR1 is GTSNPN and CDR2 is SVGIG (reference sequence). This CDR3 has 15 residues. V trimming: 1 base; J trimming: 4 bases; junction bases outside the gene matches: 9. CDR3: CAWSAPGGYFTEAFF. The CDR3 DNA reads TGTGCCTGGAGTGCACCAGGGGGGTATTTCACTGAAGCTTTCTTT.

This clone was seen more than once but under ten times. CDR3 DNA sequence: TGTGCCAGCTCAGCGAGAGGGGGCGGGGACACTGAAGCTTTCTTT. Its translation is CASSARGGGDTEAFF. The J gene is TRBJ1-1, the V gene TRBV18; 7 bases are shared with TRBD1. Trimming took 5 bases from V and 3 from J; bases not matched to a gene: 9. This CDR3 contains 15 residues. Germline CDR1 reads KGHSH; CDR2 reads LQKENI.

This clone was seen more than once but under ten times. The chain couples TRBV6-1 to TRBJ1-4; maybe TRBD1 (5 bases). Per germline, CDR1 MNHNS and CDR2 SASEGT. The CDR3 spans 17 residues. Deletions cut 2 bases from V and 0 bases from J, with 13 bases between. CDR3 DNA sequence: TGTGCCAGCAGTGAACTTGGGGCCCGAACAACTAATGAAAAACTGTTTTTT. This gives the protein CASSELGARTTNEKLFF.

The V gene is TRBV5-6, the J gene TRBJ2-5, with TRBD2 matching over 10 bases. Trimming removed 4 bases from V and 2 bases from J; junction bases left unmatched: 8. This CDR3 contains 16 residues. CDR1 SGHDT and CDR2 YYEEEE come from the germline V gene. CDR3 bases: TGTGCCAGCAGCGATCCGGGACTAGCGTCACAAGAGACCCAGTACTTC. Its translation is CASSDPGLASQETQYF.

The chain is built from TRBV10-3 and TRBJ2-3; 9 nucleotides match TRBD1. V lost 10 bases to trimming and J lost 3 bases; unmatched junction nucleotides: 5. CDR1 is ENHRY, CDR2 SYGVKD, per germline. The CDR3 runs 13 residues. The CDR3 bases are TGTGCCAATGGACAGGGGACGACAGATACGCAGTATTTT. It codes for CANGQGTTDTQYF.

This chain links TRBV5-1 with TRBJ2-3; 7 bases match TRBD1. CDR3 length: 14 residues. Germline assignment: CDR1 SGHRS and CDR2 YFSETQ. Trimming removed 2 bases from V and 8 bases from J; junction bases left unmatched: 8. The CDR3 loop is CASSFTQGIGTQYF. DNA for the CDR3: TGCGCCAGCAGCTTCACACAGGGGATCGGTACGCAGTATTTT.

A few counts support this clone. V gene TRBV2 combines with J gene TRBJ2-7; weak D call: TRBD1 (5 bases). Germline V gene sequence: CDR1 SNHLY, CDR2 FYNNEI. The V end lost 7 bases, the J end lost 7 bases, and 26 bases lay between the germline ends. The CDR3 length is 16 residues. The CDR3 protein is CASTGQGVGPRWEQYF. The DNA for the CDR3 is TGTGCCAGCACAGGGCAAGGGGTTGGGCCCCGGTGGGAGCAGTACTTC.

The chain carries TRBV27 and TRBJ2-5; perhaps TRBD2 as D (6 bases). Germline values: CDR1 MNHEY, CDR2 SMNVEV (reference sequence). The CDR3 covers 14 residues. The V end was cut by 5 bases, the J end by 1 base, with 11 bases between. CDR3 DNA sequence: TGTGCCAGCAGTCTTTTAGCGGCCCAAGAGACCCAGTACTTC. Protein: CASSLLAAQETQYF.

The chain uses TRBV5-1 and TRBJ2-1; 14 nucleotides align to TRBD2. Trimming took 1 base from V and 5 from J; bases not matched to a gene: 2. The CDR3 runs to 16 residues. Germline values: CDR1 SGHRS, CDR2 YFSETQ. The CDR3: CASSLRTSGGNNEQFF. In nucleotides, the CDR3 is TGCGCCAGCAGCTTGAGGACTAGCGGGGGGAACAATGAGCAGTTCTTC.

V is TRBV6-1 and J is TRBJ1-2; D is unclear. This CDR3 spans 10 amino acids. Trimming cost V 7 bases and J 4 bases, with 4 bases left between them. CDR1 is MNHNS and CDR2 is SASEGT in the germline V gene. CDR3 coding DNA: TGTGCCAGCAACGGCTATGGCTACACCTTC. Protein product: CASNGYGYTF.

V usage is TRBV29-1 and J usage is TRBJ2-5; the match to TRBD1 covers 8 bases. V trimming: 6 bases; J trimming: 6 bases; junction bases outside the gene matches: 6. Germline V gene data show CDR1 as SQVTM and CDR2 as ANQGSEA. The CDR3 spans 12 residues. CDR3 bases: TGCAGCGTCCGGACAGGGAAGCAGACCCAGTACTTC. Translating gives CSVRTGKQTQYF.

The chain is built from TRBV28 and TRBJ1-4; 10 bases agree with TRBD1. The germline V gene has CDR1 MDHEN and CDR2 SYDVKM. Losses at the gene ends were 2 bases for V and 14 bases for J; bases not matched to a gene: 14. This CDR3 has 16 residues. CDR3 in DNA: TGTGCCAGCAGTTTACTCCCTGGGACAGGGGATAAGGGTCTGTTTTTT. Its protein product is CASSLLPGTGDKGLFF.

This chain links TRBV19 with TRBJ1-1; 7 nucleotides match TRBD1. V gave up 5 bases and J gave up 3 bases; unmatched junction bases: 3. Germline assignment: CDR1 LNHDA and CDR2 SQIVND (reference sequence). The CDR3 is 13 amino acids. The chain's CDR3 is CASSVDRDTEAFF. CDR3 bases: TGTGCCAGTAGTGTCGACAGGGACACTGAAGCTTTCTTT.

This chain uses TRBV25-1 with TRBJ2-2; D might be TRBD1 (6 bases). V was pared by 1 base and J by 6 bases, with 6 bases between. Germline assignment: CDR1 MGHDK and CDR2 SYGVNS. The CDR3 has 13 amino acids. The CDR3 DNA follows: TGTGCCAGCAGTGAATGGGGGCCCGGGGAGCTGTTTTTT. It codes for CASSEWGPGELFF.

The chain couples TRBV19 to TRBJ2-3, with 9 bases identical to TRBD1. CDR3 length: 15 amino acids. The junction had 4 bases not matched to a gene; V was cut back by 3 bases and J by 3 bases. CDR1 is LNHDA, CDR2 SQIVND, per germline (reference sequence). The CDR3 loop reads CASSIGQGMTDTQYF. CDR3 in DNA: TGTGCCAGTAGTATCGGACAGGGGATGACAGATACGCAGTATTTT.